These 27 T cell receptor beta chains were sequenced from one sample in a study of Ad26.COV2.S vaccination and SARS-CoV-2 variants. Data came from immunoSEQ multiplex PCR; TCRdb stores just in-frame clones and leaves some out. The table has around 170,000 clones, around 90% seen once. Sequencing was performed on peripheral blood, taken after recovery from COVID-19. The receptors come from a human donor who had recovered from COVID-19.

This chain uses TRBV29-1 with TRBJ2-3; D is unresolved. Trimming shortened V by 4 bases and J by 0 bases, and 17 bases separated the two germline ends. This CDR3 contains 16 residues. CDR1 and CDR2 (germline): SQVTM, ANQGSEA. CDR3 region: CSVGLLFEPSTDTQYF. CDR3 in DNA: TGCAGCGTTGGTTTACTATTTGAACCTAGCACAGATACGCAGTATTTT.

J is TRBJ1-6 and V is TRBV3-1 (or the pseudogene TRBV3-2); TRBD1 matches at 8 bases. The CDR3 consists of 15 residues. V shed 4 bases and J 4 bases; nucleotides not matched to a gene: 3. Germline assignment: CDR1 LGHDT and CDR2 YNNKEL (reference sequence). The CDR3 reads CASSPGQGYNSPLHF. The CDR3 DNA is TGTGCCAGCAGCCCCGGACAGGGATATAATTCACCCCTCCACTTT.

This clone appeared a few times. This chain uses TRBV9 with TRBJ2-7; weak D call: TRBD1 (6 bases). Germline V gene sequence: CDR1 SGDLS, CDR2 YYNGEE. The CDR3 runs to 15 residues. Trimming stripped 0 bases from V and 6 bases from J, with 16 bases between. In nucleotides, the CDR3 is TGTGCCAGCAGCGTAGACTCACCAGGGGTGGGCGAGCAGTACTTC. This codes for CASSVDSPGVGEQYF.

The CDR3 DNA sequence: TGTGCCACCAGCCCCGGCGGAGGATATCTTTATGCTTTCTTT. It specifies CATSPGGGYLYAFF. The chain joins TRBV15 to TRBJ1-1; D not resolved. The germline gives CDR1 LNHNV, CDR2 YYDKDF (reference sequence). V dropped 5 bases and J dropped 11 bases, with 21 bases sitting between them. The CDR3 covers 14 residues.

The chain combines TRBV6-1 with TRBJ1-3, with D maybe TRBD1 (6 bases). This CDR3 region has 18 residues. The germline CDR1 and CDR2 sequences are MNHNS and SASEGT. V was pared by 1 base and J by 8 bases, with 24 bases between. CDR3 DNA sequence: TGTGCCAGCAGTGAAGATTATATTGGAGACAGGCCCTGGGACACCATATATTTT. It codes for CASSEDYIGDRPWDTIYF.

The chain is built from TRBV13 and TRBJ1-1, with no clear D. V shed 3 bases and J shed 0 bases, with 8 bases lying between them. The CDR3 consists of 14 residues. Per germline, CDR1 PRHDT and CDR2 FYEKMQ (reference sequence). The CDR3 region has the DNA TGTGCCAGCAGCTTGTCAGGCATGAACACTGAAGCTTTCTTT. Protein sequence: CASSLSGMNTEAFF.

V gene TRBV2 combines with J gene TRBJ2-2; D is undetermined. This CDR3 has 13 amino acids. CDR1 is SNHLY, CDR2 FYNNEI, per germline. Trimming stripped 4 bases from V and 2 bases from J, with 5 bases between. CDR3 loop: CASSVSNTGELFF. For the CDR3, the DNA is TGTGCCAGCAGTGTCTCCAACACCGGGGAGCTGTTTTTT.

A few counts support this clone. The chain employs TRBV10-2 and TRBJ2-3; 14 bases fit TRBD2. Per germline, CDR1 WSHSY and CDR2 SAAADI. This CDR3 spans 15 amino acids. V lost 11 bases to trimming and J lost 2 bases; unmatched junction nucleotides: 6. CDR3 in DNA: TGCGCCGCACCGGGACTAGCGGGAGACACAGATACGCAGTATTTT. This sequence encodes CAAPGLAGDTDTQYF.

The gene calls are TRBV11-3 and TRBJ2-1; 8 bases are a match to TRBD1. This CDR3 contains 15 residues. The germline CDR1 and CDR2 sequences are SGHNT and YENEEA. J was trimmed by 1 base and V by 4 bases; bases with no gene match: 3. CDR3 residues: CASSSRQGSYNEQFF. The CDR3 bases are TGTGCCAGCAGCTCACGACAGGGGTCCTACAATGAGCAGTTCTTC.

The chain joins TRBV19 to TRBJ1-5; no clear D. Trimming removed 10 bases at V and 2 bases at J, with 12 bases between. Per germline, CDR1 LNHDA and CDR2 SQIVND (reference sequence). The CDR3 is 13 amino acids. DNA of the CDR3: TGTGCCACCCACCCACGAGGCAATCAGCCCCAGCATTTT. This sequence encodes CATHPRGNQPQHF.

V is TRBV1 and J is TRBJ2-1. TRBV1 is an annotated pseudogene. The CDR3 extends over 11 amino acids. The CDR3 sequence: CTSNRRHEQFF. The CDR3 region has the DNA TGCACCAGCAACCGACGGCATGAGCAGTTCTTC.

This clone was detected once. The CDR3 loop is CASSQDRLGNEQFF. DNA for the CDR3: TGTGCCAGCAGCCAAGATCGCCTAGGGAATGAGCAGTTCTTC. The rearrangement links TRBV4-2 to TRBJ2-1, with D hard to call. Trimming cost V 0 bases and J 7 bases, with 10 bases left between them. CDR3 length: 14 amino acids. CDR1 is LGHNA, CDR2 YNFKEQ, per germline.

This clone was counted a few times. The chain links TRBV3-1 (or the pseudogene TRBV3-2) to TRBJ2-7, with D unclear. Per the germline V gene, CDR1 is LGHDT and CDR2 is YNNKEL (reference sequence). The V gene lost 0 bases and the J gene lost 2 bases, with 11 bases spanning the gap. The CDR3 consists of 15 residues. The chain's CDR3 is CASSQDPPTTYEQYF. The CDR3 bases are TGTGCCAGCAGCCAAGATCCCCCTACCACCTACGAGCAGTACTTC.

The chain recombines TRBV29-1 with TRBJ1-2; D unclear. V lost 4 bases and J lost 6, with 12 bases in between. Germline-derived CDR1 and CDR2 are SQVTM and ANQGSEA. The CDR3 spans 12 residues. This chain's CDR3 is CSVVRGRDGYTF. The CDR3 DNA reads as TGCAGCGTTGTACGGGGAAGGGATGGCTACACCTTC.

The V and J genes are TRBV7-9 and TRBJ2-2, with 7 nucleotides matching TRBD1. Germline V gives CDR1 SEHNR, CDR2 FQNEAQ (reference sequence). V lost 5 bases and J lost 1; bases outside the gene matches: 4. CDR3 length: 15 amino acids. This CDR3 is CASSLGQENTGELFF. CDR3 coding DNA: TGTGCCAGCAGCCTCGGACAGGAGAACACCGGGGAGCTGTTTTTT.

A single count supports this clone. The rearrangement joins TRBV29-1 to TRBJ2-7; D might be TRBD1 or TRBD2, each matching 6 bases. The germline V gene encodes CDR1 SQVTM and CDR2 ANQGSEA. The CDR3 extends over 12 amino acids. Trimming took 3 bases from V and 11 from J, leaving 17 bases between them. CDR3 sequence: CSVEDGGQVKYF. As DNA, the CDR3 is TGCAGCGTTGAGGATGGGGGGCAAGTTAAGTACTTC.

This clone came up many times. The gene calls are TRBV30 and TRBJ2-1; perhaps TRBD1 as D (5 bases). CDR3 size: 14 residues. V was trimmed by 3 bases and J by 8 bases, leaving 17 bases between them. Germline loops: CDR1 GTSNPN, CDR2 SVGIG (reference sequence). The CDR3 nucleotides are TGTGCCTGGAGAACAGGAGTGACACACGATGAGCAGTTCTTC. It specifies CAWRTGVTHDEQFF. Full variable domain (missing parts from reference TRBV30 and TRBJ2-1): SQTIHQWPATLVQPVGSPLSLECTVEGTSNPNLYWYRQAAGRGLQLLFYSVGIGQISSEVPQNLSASRPQDRQFILSSKKLLLSDSGFYLCAWRTGVTHDEQFFGPGTRLTVL.

The chain uses TRBV19 and TRBJ2-6; no firm D call. From germline, CDR1 is LNHDA and CDR2 SQIVND (reference sequence). This CDR3 is built from 12 residues. V dropped 4 bases and J dropped 4 bases, with 2 bases sitting between them. The CDR3, as DNA: TGTGCCAGTAGTAGAGGGGCCAACGTCCTGACTTTC. Its translation: CASSRGANVLTF.

This clone was observed a single time. V usage is TRBV12-3 or TRBV12-4 and J usage is TRBJ1-2; D is perhaps TRBD1 (6 bases). CDR3 length: 13 amino acids. V lost 5 bases and J 3 bases, leaving 10 bases between the germline ends. CDR3 DNA: TGTGCCAGCAGTGGGGACACCTACTATGGCTACACCTTC. Amino acid sequence: CASSGDTYYGYTF.

The rearrangement links TRBV5-1 to TRBJ1-5; D is ambiguous. The CDR3 is made up of 14 amino acids. Trimming took off 5 bases at V and 0 bases at J, with 9 bases between the two ends. Germline-derived CDR1 and CDR2 are SGHRS and YFSETQ. CDR3 coding DNA: TGCGCCAGCAGAACCCCCTTTAGCAATCAGCCCCAGCATTTT. Its translation: CASRTPFSNQPQHF.

CDR3 nucleotides: TGTGCCACCCACCACGCTGAGGGCTACACCTTC. Translation: CATHHAEGYTF. The gene calls are TRBV10-3 and TRBJ1-2; D remains unclear. Germline CDR1 and CDR2: ENHRY and SYGVKD. The CDR3 is 11 amino acids. Deletions cut 10 bases from V and 8 bases from J, with 14 bases between.

This clone was seen a single time. This sequence joins TRBV5-1 and TRBJ2-6; D might be TRBD1 or TRBD2, each matching 5 bases. The CDR3 contains 15 residues. Trimming took off 4 bases at V and 0 bases at J, with 8 bases between the two ends. In germline, CDR1 is SGHRS, CDR2 YFSETQ. The CDR3 DNA is TGCGCCAGCAGCCGGGACGGCTCTGGGGCCAACGTCCTGACTTTC. Amino acid sequence: CASSRDGSGANVLTF.

V is TRBV30 and J is TRBJ1-5; D is unclear. This CDR3 has 14 amino acids. With 2 bases removed from V and 2 bases from J, the gap between germline ends came to 10 bases. The V gene's germline CDR1 is GTSNPN and CDR2 SVGIG (reference sequence). The CDR3 loop is CAWSRRSGNQPQHF. The CDR3 DNA sequence: TGTGCCTGGAGTAGACGATCGGGCAATCAGCCCCAGCATTTT.

The V call is TRBV19, the J call TRBJ2-1; D not certain. The CDR3 consists of 14 residues. The V gene lost 6 bases and the J gene lost 3 bases, with 12 bases spanning the gap. Per germline, CDR1 LNHDA and CDR2 SQIVND (reference sequence). The CDR3: CASRSLGYYNEQFF. CDR3 nucleotide sequence: TGTGCCAGTAGGAGTCTAGGTTACTACAATGAGCAGTTCTTC.

This chain uses TRBV25-1 with TRBJ2-2; 7 nucleotides line up with TRBD1. CDR3 length: 15 residues. Germline CDR1 MGHDK, CDR2 SYGVNS. The V segment lost 5 bases and the J segment 7 bases; nucleotides outside the gene matches: 10. CDR3 DNA: TGTGCCAGCAGTACACACCGGGACAGAATCGGGGAGCTGTTTTTT. Translated: CASSTHRDRIGELFF.

V gene TRBV6-2 or TRBV6-3 combines with J gene TRBJ2-5; D tentatively fits TRBD1 or TRBD2 (5 bases each). The CDR3 contains 14 residues. Germline V gene lookup returns CDR1 MNHEY and CDR2 SVGEGT. V was shortened by 6 bases and J by 3 bases, with 14 bases between the two germline ends. The CDR3 nucleotides are TGTGCCAGCAGCTTAACACGGGGCAAAGAGACCCAGTACTTC. Translated, it gives CASSLTRGKETQYF.

The chain employs TRBV24-1 and TRBJ2-3; 7 nucleotides line up with TRBD2. The CDR3 is 17 amino acids. Germline V gene sequence: CDR1 KGHDR, CDR2 SFDVKD. J was trimmed by 0 bases and V by 5 bases; bases with no gene match: 10. The CDR3 is CATSGLPAGGSTDTQYF. The CDR3 coding sequence is TGTGCCACCAGTGGCCTTCCGGCCGGGGGGAGCACAGATACGCAGTATTTT.